The 6 T cell receptor beta chains presented below share a single source sample, sequenced in a study of somatic mutations in cytotoxic T cells in rheumatoid arthritis. Assay: immunoSEQ multiplex PCR; the TCRdb copy retains only in-frame clones and omits some. The repertoire holds about 30,000 clones, with approximately 78% as singletons. Sequenced sample: CD8+ T cells sorted from blood. All receptors come from an adult with rheumatoid arthritis.

This chain links TRBV4-3 with TRBJ2-7; possibly TRBD1 or TRBD2 for D (5 bases each). Trimming cost V 0 bases and J 5 bases, with 17 bases left between them. From germline, CDR1 is LGHNA and CDR2 YSLEER. CDR3 size: 16 residues. The CDR3 DNA follows: TGCGCCAGCAGCCAAGATGTCCTCAAATGGGGACACGAGCAGTACTTC. This encodes CASSQDVLKWGHEQYF.

The chain is built from TRBV7-6 and TRBJ2-6, with 7 bases matching TRBD1. After removal of 5 bases from V and 0 bases from J, the junction contained 16 bases not matched to a gene. The CDR3 totals 20 residues. Germline loops: CDR1 SGHVS, CDR2 FNYEAQ. The CDR3 is CASSPSRGGRLISGANVLTF. The CDR3 DNA follows: TGTGCCAGCAGCCCTAGTCGAGGGGGCAGACTCATCTCTGGGGCCAACGTCCTGACTTTC.

This clone turned up a few times. The chain joins TRBV15 to TRBJ2-1, with TRBD2 matching 8 bases. There are 17 residues in the CDR3. The V and J ends lost 0 bases and 5 bases, in that order; junction bases with no gene match: 9. Germline CDR1 reads LNHNV; CDR2 reads YYDKDF (reference sequence). The CDR3 region is CATSRDGDGGGHNEQFF. In nucleotides, the CDR3 is TGTGCCACCAGCAGAGATGGGGATGGCGGGGGGCACAATGAGCAGTTCTTC.

V usage is TRBV14 and J usage is TRBJ1-1; D possibly corresponds to TRBD1 (6 bases). Deletions cut 4 bases from V and 5 bases from J, with 14 bases between. Germline V lookup: CDR1 SGHDN, CDR2 FVKESK. CDR3 length: 14 residues. CDR3 protein: CASSLPWGLTEAFF. CDR3 bases: TGTGCCAGCAGCCTTCCTTGGGGGCTAACTGAAGCTTTCTTT.

V and J are TRBV7-2 and TRBJ1-1, with TRBD1 as a possible D gene (5 bases). The ends were cut back, 5 bases at V and 6 bases at J, with 13 bases in the middle. The germline CDR1 and CDR2 sequences are SGHTA and FQGNSA. This CDR3 comprises 13 residues. This CDR3 is CASSTIWGPEAFF. CDR3 sequence (DNA): TGTGCCAGCAGCACGATATGGGGACCTGAAGCTTTCTTT. Full variable domain (rest looked up from reference TRBV7-2 and TRBJ1-1): GAGVSQSPSNKVTEKGKDVELRCDPISGHTALYWYRQSLGQGLEFLIYFQGNSAPDKSGLPSDRFSAERTGGSVSTLTIQRTQQEDSAVYLCASSTIWGPEAFFGQGTRLTVV.

V and J are TRBV19 and TRBJ2-7; D is undetermined. Germline values: CDR1 LNHDA, CDR2 SQIVND (reference sequence). V lost 5 bases to trimming and J lost 2 bases, with 16 bases between them. CDR3 size: 15 residues. The CDR3 DNA is TGTGCCAGTAGTCTTCCGGGCCAACACACCTACGAGCAGTACTTC. Its translation is CASSLPGQHTYEQYF.